This T cell receptor (beta chain) derives from a study of control samples from healthy donors and cancer patients (TCRdb year 2020). Preparation of the library involved the immunoSEQ multiplex PCR assay. Drawn from immuneACCESS, this table holds only the in-frame rearrangements with V and J called that TCRdb kept. Clones are partly lost; checked studies trace under half to an unresolved V gene and leave the rest unexplained. The sample records approximately 130,000 clones, 87% of which are singletons. The ten largest clones take up about 12% of the sample. Clipping removes 2 bases from V and 5 bases from J, with 5 as the unmatched junction base count. The germline V gene encodes CDR1 SGHTA and CDR2 FQGNSA. The CDR3 runs 14 amino acids, cysteine and phenylalanine included. The CDR3 DNA has 42 bases and is translated from base 1. Remarks on this clone: Its specific antigen is unknown. Base qualities were left out, and no much larger clone turns up one base away.

This receptor chain uses TRBV7-2 and TRBJ2-5, with TRBD1 matching 7 junction bases. Sequenced material: blood. The sequence came from a young man in good health. Read as DNA, the sequence is TGTGCCAGCAGCTTAACAGGGGTACGGGAGACCCAGTACTTC. Translated, it reads CASSLTGVRETQYF.